Reported below is one TCR beta chain. Its antigen is undetermined. The conserved phenylalanine or tryptophan normally closing the CDR3 is absent here, so this likely arose from a read error. The memory fraction was CD4+CD45RO+CD25- cells. The CDR3 totals 16 residues. V shed 1 base and J shed 7 bases, with 17 bases lying between them. CDR1 and CDR2 (germline): MGHRA, YSYEKL. Study observations and caveats: Greatest tumor Treg TCR overlap was with tumor naive CD4+ cells.

Semi-nested PCR with Nested Universal Primer A followed constant-region reverse priming of full-length variable regions. MiXCR, applied by TCRdb to the 5' RACE reads, yields one record per CDR3 protein. The sample holds fewer than 80,000 distinct CDR3 sequences; roughly 23% are singletons and the top ten take just under 3%. The TCR comes from a female donor with breast cancer. Sequenced material: memory CD4+ T cells sorted from a lymph node. The subset here: memory CD4+ T cells, CD4+CD45RO+CD25-. V is TRBV4-1 and J is TRBJ2-1; weak D call: TRBD1 (5 bases). The CDR3 bases are TGCGCCAGCAGCCAAGGAAAGGGCAGGGTAGAGAATGAGCAGTTCCTC. Protein product: CASSQGKGRVENEQFL.